The sequence of this TCR beta chain was determined in a study of quantifying T cell responses using KT2 cells. Study information: RNA was reverse transcribed with TCR alpha and beta constant-region primers.

The V gene's germline CDR1 is WNHNN and CDR2 SYGVQD (reference sequence). The ends were cut back, 1 base at V and 5 bases at J, with 9 bases in the middle. The CDR3 has 13 residues. Different KT2-to-PBMC ratios were created with a constant PBMC count. An oligo carrying a UMI was ligated to the cDNA 3' end. The first PCR ran three to four cycles with an equimolar RC1.1 and RC1.2 beta primer mix. TCRdb called the UMI-ligation and nested PCR reads again in MiXCR, with one record for every CDR3 protein. This repertoire shows roughly 38,000 distinct CDR3 sequences, over 15% found once; its top ten account for about 40%.

The sample taken for sequencing was PBMCs spiked with cells of the T cell clone KT2. The chain links TRBV10-1 to TRBJ2-7, with D uncertain. The receptor was isolated from a human donor. The CDR3 DNA follows: TGCGCCAGCAGTGAGTTAGTAGGGAACGAGCAGTACTTC. This sequence encodes CASSELVGNEQYF.